This T cell receptor (beta chain) was sequenced in a study of T cells after posttransplantation cyclophosphamide. Study outcomes and limitations: TRB clonality was highly associated with recipient CMV seropositivity and reactivation.

As to this clone: Its cognate antigen is unknown.

Produced via immunoSEQ multiplex PCR; TCRdb's table is partial and in-frame only. This table has approximately 9,800 clones, nearly 99% appearing once. Looked up from germline, CDR1 is SEHNR and CDR2 is FQNEAQ (reference sequence). The V gene end was trimmed by 4 bases and the J gene end by 0 bases; junction bases not matched to a gene: 6. There are 16 residues in the CDR3. Sequencing was carried out using naive CD8+ T cells sorted from PBMCs. This clonotype was obtained from a man in his forties or fifties in good health, CMV-negative, and a related stem cell transplant donor. The chain is built from TRBV7-9 and TRBJ2-5; TRBD2 matches 9 bases. This chain's CDR3 is CASSSRLADYQETQYF. In DNA form, the CDR3 reads TGTGCCAGCAGCTCCCGACTAGCGGATTACCAAGAGACCCAGTACTTC.